The next 9 T cell receptor beta chains were all read from a single sample in a study of cytomegalovirus exposure and HLA in healthy donors. PCR was performed using 60 Vbeta and 13 Jbeta primers. Assay used: immunoSEQ multiplex PCR; TCRdb lists only in-frame clones, some missing. This table has 50,000 or so clones, approximately 77% appearing once. Sample: PBMCs. These receptors were obtained from a woman aged 45-60 years in good health and CMV-seronegative.

The CDR3 spells CASSFRGLFSDTQYF. Written as DNA, the CDR3 is TGCGCCAGCAGCTTCAGGGGGCTTTTTTCAGATACGCAGTATTTT. The V and J genes are TRBV5-1 and TRBJ2-3; TRBD1 matches 8 bases. The germline gives CDR1 SGHRS, CDR2 YFSETQ. The CDR3 runs 15 residues. V dropped 2 bases and J dropped 4; count of bases not matched to a gene: 6.

The V and J genes are TRBV27 and TRBJ2-7; 13 nucleotides match TRBD2. Germline V gene lookup returns CDR1 MNHEY and CDR2 SMNVEV (reference sequence). The junction had 10 bases not matched to a gene; V was cut back by 5 bases and J by 6 bases. CDR3 length: 16 residues. The CDR3 DNA sequence: TGTGCCAGCAGTACCCCCGGACTAGCGGGAGTGGGCGAGCAGTACTTC. Encoded protein: CASSTPGLAGVGEQYF.

The chain couples TRBV7-8 to TRBJ2-7, with 7 bases aligning to TRBD1. Trimming took 1 base from V and 6 from J; bases not matched to a gene: 3. The germline V gene has CDR1 SGHVS and CDR2 FQNEAQ. CDR3 length equals 13 residues. Here the CDR3 DNA reads TGTGCCAGCAGCTTAGACAGGGGCCCCGAGCAGTACTTC. This gives the protein CASSLDRGPEQYF.

The V gene is TRBV4-3, the J gene TRBJ2-2, with 8 bases aligning to TRBD2. Trimming cost V 2 bases and J 1 base; bases outside gene matches: 6. Per the germline V gene, CDR1 is LGHNA and CDR2 is YSLEER. The CDR3 spans 17 residues. The CDR3, as DNA: TGCGCCAGCAGCCAACGGAAAACTAGCGGGAACACCGGGGAGCTGTTTTTT. It specifies CASSQRKTSGNTGELFF.

V is TRBV13 and J is TRBJ2-7, with D possibly being TRBD2 (5 bases). Germline CDR1 PRHDT, CDR2 FYEKMQ (reference sequence). V dropped 5 bases and J dropped 0 bases, with 17 bases sitting between them. The CDR3 contains 16 residues. Here the CDR3 reads CASSHTVRAFSYEQYF. The CDR3 DNA reads as TGTGCCAGCAGCCATACTGTGAGGGCGTTCTCCTACGAGCAGTACTTC.

In its sample, this clone was seen a few times. J is TRBJ2-1 and V is TRBV12-5; D is unresolved. Germline CDR1 reads LGHNT; CDR2 reads FRNRAP. This CDR3 is built from 13 residues. V was shortened by 1 base and J by 7 bases, with 8 bases between the two germline ends. This chain's CDR3 is CASGLAPTNEQFF. The CDR3 DNA reads TGTGCTAGTGGTTTGGCACCCACAAATGAGCAGTTCTTC.

This clone has just a few counts. The chain recombines TRBV27 with TRBJ2-5, with 7 positions matching TRBD1. The CDR3 runs 14 residues. Germline CDR1 is MNHEY and CDR2 is SMNVEV (reference sequence). Unmatched junction bases numbered 8, after V lost 8 bases and J lost 2 bases. The CDR3: CASYTGDLQETQYF. In DNA form, the CDR3 reads TGTGCCAGCTATACAGGGGATCTACAAGAGACCCAGTACTTC.

This clone was detected only a few times. The rearrangement uses TRBV6-1 and TRBJ1-5; 9 nucleotides match TRBD1. V lost 10 bases to trimming and J lost 7 bases; unmatched junction nucleotides: 8. Germline CDR1 MNHNS, CDR2 SASEGT. There are 13 residues in the CDR3. The CDR3 DNA reads TGTGCCACCGCGGACAGGGGAGAGCAGCCCCAGCATTTT. It yields the protein CATADRGEQPQHF.

This clone appeared a single time. The rearrangement joins TRBV10-3 to TRBJ1-5; possibly TRBD1 for D (6 bases). Trimming cost V 9 bases and J 7 bases, with 13 bases left between them. Germline V gives CDR1 ENHRY, CDR2 SYGVKD. The CDR3 sequence is 12 residues long. CDR3 bases: TGTGCCATAGGACAGCAATACCAGCCCCAGCATTTT. This sequence encodes CAIGQQYQPQHF.